The 2 T cell receptor beta chains reported below all come from one sample, sequenced in a study of Ad26.COV2.S vaccination and SARS-CoV-2 variants. The sample's treatment: some 20 received Ad26.COV2.S at low or high dose, single or two shots; about 5 received placebo; per-sample allocation not given. Specimen acquisition occurred on day 63 following the initial vaccine or placebo injection. Measured with immunoSEQ multiplex PCR; TCRdb has only the in-frame clones, and not every one. The sample consists of fewer than 500,000 clones, over 75% of them appearing once. This sample comprised peripheral blood, obtained in a trial of Ad26.COV2.S vaccine versus placebo. These receptors all come from a person between 18 and 59 years old who received the Ad26.COV2.S COVID-19 vaccine or a placebo.

The V call is TRBV5-6, the J call TRBJ1-3; no definite D call. This CDR3 has 16 residues. Deletions cut 2 bases from V and 0 bases from J, with 12 bases between. The germline V gene encodes CDR1 SGHDT and CDR2 YYEEEE. CDR3: CASSLFEVYSGNTIYF. As DNA, the CDR3 is TGTGCCAGCAGCTTATTCGAGGTTTACTCTGGAAACACCATATATTTT. The full variable domain, rest sourced from reference TRBV5-6 and TRBJ1-3, is DAGVTQSPTHLIKTRGQQVTLRCSPKSGHDTVSWYQQALGQGPQFIFQYYEEEERQRGNFPDRFSGHQFPNYSSELNVNALLLGDSALYLCASSLFEVYSGNTIYFGEGSWLTVV.

The chain employs TRBV6-2 or TRBV6-3 and TRBJ2-7, with TRBD2 identical over 11 bases. The germline gives CDR1 MNHEY, CDR2 SVGEGT. The CDR3 sequence is 18 residues long. J lost 2 bases, V lost 4 bases, and 13 bases had no gene match. CDR3 sequence: CASSSPPRLAGLTYEQYF. CDR3 DNA: TGTGCCAGCAGTTCGCCACCGCGACTAGCGGGACTGACCTACGAGCAGTACTTC.